This T cell receptor beta chain was identified during a study of blood T cell repertoires in COVID-19. Study information: PBMCs, B-cell-depleted T cells, or T cells provided the cDNA or gDNA that made up the material.

Sequencing was performed with immunoSEQ multiplex PCR; in TCRdb, only in-frame clones are kept and a portion is missing. The sample lists over 100,000 clones, about four fifths occurring once. Germline trimming cut 5 bases from V and 7 bases from J; bases unmatched to any gene: 4. From germline, CDR1 is SNHLY and CDR2 FYNNEI. The CDR3 has 13 residues. The V gene is TRBV2, the J gene TRBJ1-4, with TRBD1 matching 7 bases. The receptor comes from a woman of 80 years or more with acute or convalescent COVID-19. The sequencing sample was made of peripheral blood. DNA for the CDR3: TGTGCCAGCAGTCGGACAGGAGGTGAAAAACTGTTTTTT. It codes for CASSRTGGEKLFF. Filled out from reference TRBV2 and TRBJ1-4, the complete variable domain reads EPEVTQTPSHQVTQMGQEVILRCVPISNHLYFYWYRQILGQKVEFLVSFYNNEISEKSEIFDDQFSVERPDGSNFTLKIRSTKLEDSAMYFCASSRTGGEKLFFGSGTQLSVL.